The next 30 T cell receptor beta chains were all read from a single sample in a study of shared clonotypes between healthy human individuals. Produced via immunoSEQ multiplex PCR; TCRdb's table is partial and in-frame only. The table lists 1.5 million to 2.5 million clones, about 95% of them singletons. CD45RO-negative cells were positively selected for CCR7, leaving out terminally differentiated effector memory CD45RA+ cells. The sequenced material came from naive CD8+ T cells sorted from blood. These receptor sequences come from a man aged 18 to 30 in good health.

The gene calls are TRBV19 and TRBJ2-3; TRBD2 matches at 7 bases. The CDR3 spans 15 residues. V shed 4 bases, J shed 3 bases, and the junction held 7 bases outside the gene matches. Germline V gene sequence: CDR1 LNHDA, CDR2 SQIVND (reference sequence). CDR3 sequence reads: CASSTPGEGTDTQYF. The CDR3 bases are TGTGCCAGTAGTACACCCGGGGAGGGGACAGATACGCAGTATTTT.

This clone was seen only once. The rearrangement links TRBV4-1 to TRBJ2-5, with 16 bases fitting TRBD2. The trim removed 3 bases at V and 4 bases at J, leaving 2 bases unmatched. This CDR3 has 16 amino acids. Germline CDR1 MGHRA, CDR2 YSYEKL. For the CDR3, the DNA is TGCGCCAGCAGCCACGGGACTAGCGGGAGGGCAGAGACCCAGTACTTC. Translated: CASSHGTSGRAETQYF.

The gene calls are TRBV19 and TRBJ2-3; D gene unclear. The V end lost 3 bases, the J end lost 4 bases, and 8 bases lay between the germline ends. The V gene's germline CDR1 is LNHDA and CDR2 SQIVND (reference sequence). The CDR3 consists of 13 residues. This CDR3 reads CASSMAYPDTQYF. Here the CDR3 DNA reads TGTGCCAGTAGTATGGCGTATCCAGATACGCAGTATTTT.

This sequence joins TRBV18 and TRBJ2-6, with 10 bases matching TRBD1. The germline CDR1 and CDR2 sequences are KGHSH and LQKENI. CDR3 length equals 19 residues. V gave up 3 bases and J gave up 1 base; unmatched junction bases: 9. CDR3 loop: CASSPPKGTGASGANVLTF. CDR3 DNA sequence: TGTGCCAGCTCACCGCCCAAGGGGACAGGGGCATCTGGGGCCAACGTCCTGACTTTC. The variable domain in full, completed from reference TRBV18 and TRBJ2-6, reads NAGVMQNPRHLVRRRGQEARLRCSPMKGHSHVYWYRQLPEEGLKFMVYLQKENIIDESGMPKERFSAEFPKEGPSILRIQQVVRGDSAAYFCASSPPKGTGASGANVLTFGAGSRLTVL.

The CDR3 bases are TGCAGCGTTTCGTCCGGGACAGGGGGCGAGCAGTACTTC. Its protein product is CSVSSGTGGEQYF. The gene calls are TRBV29-1 and TRBJ2-7; the match to TRBD1 covers 11 bases. The CDR3 extends over 13 amino acids. V lost 5 bases and J lost 6; bases outside the gene matches: 6. Germline V lookup: CDR1 SQVTM, CDR2 ANQGSEA.

This chain joins TRBV5-6 and TRBJ2-3; 7 bases line up with TRBD1. CDR3 length equals 16 residues. Germline CDR1 is SGHDT and CDR2 is YYEEEE. After removal of 4 bases from V and 9 bases from J, the junction contained 17 bases not matched to a gene. CDR3 DNA: TGTGCCAGCAGCGGAACCAACCGGGACAGCGTAGGCACGCAGTATTTT. It translates to CASSGTNRDSVGTQYF.

This chain links TRBV29-1 with TRBJ2-1; TRBD2 matches at 9 bases. In germline, CDR1 is SQVTM, CDR2 ANQGSEA. Trimming removed 3 bases from V and 1 base from J; junction bases left unmatched: 4. The CDR3 consists of 15 residues. The CDR3 reads CSVDWREGSYNEQFF. The CDR3 coding sequence is TGCAGCGTTGACTGGCGGGAGGGGTCCTACAATGAGCAGTTCTTC.

The V call is TRBV6-5, the J call TRBJ2-7; 7 bases line up with TRBD2. Germline values: CDR1 MNHEY, CDR2 SVGAGI. The CDR3 sequence is 15 residues long. V shed 6 bases and J 0 bases; nucleotides not matched to a gene: 8. Written as DNA, the CDR3 is TGTGCCAGCAGAGCCTCCGGGACTACCTCCTACGAGCAGTACTTC. This sequence encodes CASRASGTTSYEQYF.

Note on this clone: Different DNA sequences within this sample yield the same CDR3. The chain recombines TRBV5-4 with TRBJ2-7; 7 bases line up with TRBD1. Germline CDR1 is SGHNT and CDR2 is YYREEE (reference sequence). After removal of 3 bases from V and 1 base from J, the junction contained 1 base not matched to a gene. The CDR3 is made up of 13 amino acids. The CDR3 loop is CASSYRGSYEQYF. CDR3 DNA: TGTGCCAGCAGCTACAGGGGTTCCTACGAGCAGTACTTC.

The V gene is TRBV6-6, the J gene TRBJ2-2; D is ambiguous. V lost 7 bases and J 1 base, leaving 1 base between the germline ends. CDR1 is MNHNY, CDR2 SVGAGI, per germline (reference sequence). The CDR3 covers 11 residues. The CDR3 loop is CASMNTGELFF. The CDR3 DNA reads as TGTGCCAGCATGAACACCGGGGAGCTGTTTTTT.

With regard to this clone: Additional DNA sequences in this sample encode the identical CDR3. V is TRBV19 and J is TRBJ1-1; D not resolved. The length of the CDR3 is 11 residues. Germline-derived CDR1 and CDR2 are LNHDA and SQIVND (reference sequence). V lost 7 bases to trimming and J lost 4 bases, with 7 bases between them. The CDR3 region is CASTPGTEAFF. The CDR3, as DNA: TGTGCCAGTACCCCCGGCACTGAAGCTTTCTTT.

CDR3 in DNA: TGTGCCAGCAGTTACTTGATTGGGGGGGAGGACACTGAAGCTTTCTTT. It yields the protein CASSYLIGGEDTEAFF. The V gene is TRBV6-5, the J gene TRBJ1-1, with TRBD1 as a possible D gene (5 bases). Germline values: CDR1 MNHEY, CDR2 SVGAGI. V shed 1 base and J shed 3 bases, with 15 bases lying between them. CDR3 length: 16 residues.

The chain links TRBV7-9 to TRBJ2-7, with 7 positions matching TRBD2. V gave up 5 bases and J gave up 2 bases; unmatched junction bases: 6. The germline V gene has CDR1 SEHNR and CDR2 FQNEAQ (reference sequence). The CDR3 sequence is 14 residues long. The CDR3 coding sequence is TGTGCCAGCAGCAATAGCGGGCCAGCCTACGAGCAGTACTTC. This translates into CASSNSGPAYEQYF. Based on the CDR3 plus reference TRBV7-9 and TRBJ2-7, the full variable domain is DTGVSQNPRHKITKRGQNVTFRCDPISEHNRLYWYRQTLGQGPEFLTYFQNEAQLEKSRLLSDRFSAERPKGSFSTLEIQRTEQGDSAMYLCASSNSGPAYEQYFGPGTRLTVT.

The chain uses TRBV2 and TRBJ2-7; TRBD1 is a possible D gene (6 bases). The V gene's germline CDR1 is SNHLY and CDR2 FYNNEI. The CDR3 loop spans 16 amino acids. The V end lost 2 bases, the J end lost 4 bases, and 18 bases lay between the germline ends. CDR3 bases: TGTGCCAGCAGTGAATACCCCCCAGGGGCGAATTACGAGCAGTACTTC. Translating it yields CASSEYPPGANYEQYF.

The J gene is TRBJ1-1, the V gene TRBV6-5; D unresolved. With 1 base removed from V and 5 bases from J, the gap between germline ends came to 11 bases. Germline V gene sequence: CDR1 MNHEY, CDR2 SVGAGI. The CDR3 covers 14 residues. The CDR3, as DNA: TGTGCCAGCAGTTACTTGAGGGAGATTACTGAAGCTTTCTTT. Translation: CASSYLREITEAFF.

The chain employs TRBV5-1 and TRBJ2-7, with D perhaps TRBD2 (5 bases). With 1 base removed from V and 3 bases from J, the gap between germline ends came to 8 bases. Germline-derived CDR1 and CDR2 are SGHRS and YFSETQ. CDR3 size: 13 residues. The CDR3 bases are TGCGCCAGCAGCTTGACTAGATACTACGAGCAGTACTTC. It specifies CASSLTRYYEQYF.

V and J are TRBV10-2 and TRBJ1-1; D unresolved. Germline lookup yields CDR1 WSHSY and CDR2 SAAADI. V shed 3 bases and J shed 2 bases, with 10 bases lying between them. This CDR3 is built from 14 residues. The CDR3 loop is CASSERGLNTEAFF. The CDR3 bases are TGCGCCAGCAGTGAACGAGGCCTCAACACTGAAGCTTTCTTT.

This chain connects TRBV30 to TRBJ1-1; tentatively, D is TRBD1 (5 bases). The length of the CDR3 is 13 residues. V was pared by 3 bases and J by 2 bases, with 10 bases between. Per germline, CDR1 GTSNPN and CDR2 SVGIG (reference sequence). In DNA form, the CDR3 reads TGTGCCTGGAGCGCGACAGAAAACACTGAAGCTTTCTTT. This gives the protein CAWSATENTEAFF. Full variable domain (rest looked up from reference TRBV30 and TRBJ1-1): SQTIHQWPATLVQPVGSPLSLECTVEGTSNPNLYWYRQAAGRGLQLLFYSVGIGQISSEVPQNLSASRPQDRQFILSSKKLLLSDSGFYLCAWSATENTEAFFGQGTRLTVV.

The V and J genes are TRBV7-9 and TRBJ2-1, with TRBD2 as a possible D gene (6 bases). The length of the CDR3 is 15 residues. V lost 2 bases and J lost 4, with 12 bases in between. Germline V gene sequence: CDR1 SEHNR, CDR2 FQNEAQ (reference sequence). In DNA form, the CDR3 reads TGTGCCAGCAGCTTAACGATAGCGGAGTACAATGAGCAGTTCTTC. It encodes CASSLTIAEYNEQFF.

This clone was seen once. The chain employs TRBV14 and TRBJ2-1; D perhaps matches TRBD1 (5 bases). The germline V and J ends were trimmed by 2 bases and 5 bases, with 16 bases remaining between them. This CDR3 is built from 16 residues. CDR1 and CDR2 (germline): SGHDN, FVKESK. The CDR3 here is CASSQFDSPPDNEQFF. The CDR3 DNA follows: TGTGCCAGCAGCCAATTCGACAGTCCCCCGGACAATGAGCAGTTCTTC. The full variable domain, in which reference TRBV14 and TRBJ2-1 provide the parts outside the CDR3, is EAGVTQFPSHSVIEKGQTVTLRCDPISGHDNLYWYRRVMGKEIKFLLHFVKESKQDESGMPNNRFLAERTGGTYSTLKVQPAELEDSGVYFCASSQFDSPPDNEQFFGPGTRLTVL.

The rearrangement uses TRBV2 and TRBJ2-1; the match to TRBD2 covers 11 bases. Germline CDR1 reads SNHLY; CDR2 reads FYNNEI. The junction had 4 bases not matched to a gene; V was cut back by 7 bases and J by 8 bases. The CDR3 runs to 13 residues. The CDR3 reads CASIGTSGHEQFF. Written as DNA, the CDR3 is TGTGCCAGCATCGGGACTAGCGGACATGAGCAGTTCTTC. Variable domain in full (rest from reference TRBV2 and TRBJ2-1): EPEVTQTPSHQVTQMGQEVILRCVPISNHLYFYWYRQILGQKVEFLVSFYNNEISEKSEIFDDQFSVERPDGSNFTLKIRSTKLEDSAMYFCASIGTSGHEQFFGPGTRLTVL.

The genes are TRBV30 and TRBJ2-7; 10 nucleotides line up with TRBD1. The germline gives CDR1 GTSNPN, CDR2 SVGIG (reference sequence). There are 14 residues in the CDR3. V lost 4 bases and J lost 5; bases outside the gene matches: 8. In DNA, the CDR3 is TGTGCCTGGAATCCGGGACAGGGGTACCACGAGCAGTACTTC. Translating it yields CAWNPGQGYHEQYF.

Concerning this clone itself: Germline and junction disagree at one end, which may indicate a read error. J is TRBJ2-7 and V is TRBV7-7; 11 bases align to TRBD1. The CDR3 has 15 residues. CDR1 SSHAT and CDR2 FNYEAQ come from the germline V gene (reference sequence). This CDR3 is CASSAGTGGSYEQYF. CDR3 DNA sequence: TGTGCTAGCAGCGCTGGGACAGGGGGATCCTACGAGCAGTACTTC. The full variable domain, its missing parts supplied by reference TRBV7-7 and TRBJ2-7, is GAGVSQSPRYKVTKRGQDVTLRCDPISSHATLYWYQQALGQGPEFLTYFNYEAQPDKSGLPSDRFSAERPEGSISTLTIQRTEQRDSAMYRCASSAGTGGSYEQYFGPGTRLTVT.

The chain links TRBV19 to TRBJ2-2; no reliable D call. V was clipped by 2 bases and J by 7 bases, with 14 bases between them. CDR1 and CDR2 from the germline V gene are LNHDA and SQIVND (reference sequence). The length of the CDR3 is 15 residues. As DNA, the CDR3 is TGTGCCAGTAGTATAATTAGCTCCCAAGGCGGGGAGCTGTTTTTT. It is translated as CASSIISSQGGELFF. Full variable domain (missing parts from reference TRBV19 and TRBJ2-2): DGGITQSPKYLFRKEGQNVTLSCEQNLNHDAMYWYRQDPGQGLRLIYYSQIVNDFQKGDIAEGYSVSREKKESFPLTVTSAQKNPTAFYLCASSIISSQGGELFFGEGSRLTVL.

V is TRBV6-6 and J is TRBJ1-1, with D perhaps TRBD1 (5 bases). Looked up from germline, CDR1 is MNHNY and CDR2 is SVGAGI (reference sequence). The V and J ends lost 7 bases and 7 bases respectively, with 19 bases between them. The CDR3 contains 14 residues. CDR3 bases: TGTGCCAGCAACTCGGGGGAGGCGTACGGTGAAGCTTTCTTT. Translated: CASNSGEAYGEAFF.

In DNA form, the CDR3 reads TGCGCCAGCAGCCCTCGCTGGGTAGCGGAGTACAATGAGCAGTTCTTC. Translation gives CASSPRWVAEYNEQFF. The chain carries TRBV5-1 and TRBJ2-1; D perhaps matches TRBD2 (6 bases). From germline, CDR1 is SGHRS and CDR2 YFSETQ. The CDR3 contains 16 residues. Deletions cut 4 bases from V and 4 bases from J, with 18 bases between. Looking up the rest from reference TRBV5-1 and TRBJ2-1 gives the full variable domain: KAGVTQTPRYLIKTRGQQVTLSCSPISGHRSVSWYQQTPGQGLQFLFEYFSETQRNKGNFPGRFSGRQFSNSRSEMNVSTLELGDSALYLCASSPRWVAEYNEQFFGPGTRLTVL.

This chain links TRBV5-1 with TRBJ1-2, with D possibly TRBD1 on 5 matching bases. V was trimmed by 0 bases and J by 6 bases, leaving 9 bases between them. This CDR3 is built from 13 residues. The germline V gene has CDR1 SGHRS and CDR2 YFSETQ. CDR3 loop: CASSLGGEDGYTF. The CDR3 DNA reads TGCGCCAGCAGCTTGGGAGGGGAAGATGGCTACACCTTC.

Regarding this clone: Other nucleotide sequences from this sample produce the same CDR3. This sequence joins TRBV4-1 and TRBJ2-7, with 12 bases lining up with TRBD2. The germline V gene has CDR1 MGHRA and CDR2 YSYEKL. V was pared by 1 base and J by 4 bases, with 5 bases of the junction left unmatched. The CDR3 consists of 16 residues. CDR3 bases: TGCGCCAGCAGCCAAGGACTAGCGGGAGCCCGATACGAGCAGTACTTC. It translates to CASSQGLAGARYEQYF.

The V and J genes are TRBV6-1 and TRBJ2-7; no clear D. The germline gives CDR1 MNHNS, CDR2 SASEGT. This CDR3 region has 14 residues. Trimming pared 3 bases from V and 2 bases from J, leaving 11 bases between. As DNA, the CDR3 is TGTGCCAGCAGTGAGTTAGGTGTTGCCTACGAGCAGTACTTC. This gives the protein CASSELGVAYEQYF.

Of note for this clone: Other DNA sequences in this specimen translate into the identical CDR3. The chain has TRBV27 and TRBJ2-3; no reliable D call. Looked up from germline, CDR1 is MNHEY and CDR2 is SMNVEV (reference sequence). This CDR3 comprises 13 residues. V was cut by 6 bases and J by 0 bases, with 7 bases left in between. CDR3 region: CASSGLSTDTQYF. In DNA, the CDR3 is TGTGCCAGCAGCGGTCTGAGCACAGATACGCAGTATTTT.